A selection of T cell receptor beta chains follows, all from one sample in a study of cytomegalovirus exposure and HLA in healthy donors. Using immunoSEQ multiplex PCR, the repertoire was profiled, and TCRdb retains in-frame clones only, with some absent. The sample records roughly 120,000 clones, 8% to 10% being singletons. Sample: PBMCs. The receptor source for this set is a young man in good health and CMV-seronegative. The CDR3 runs from the conserved cysteine through the conserved F or W. D genes are given only for firm matches. Only some rows state a clone size, as once, few, many or a class for expanded clones.

abundance	d_gene	j_gene	v_gene	CDR3nt	CDR3aa
-	-	TRBJ1-5	TRBV6-1	TGTGCCAGCAGTGAAAGGTCAGGGGTCGGCAATCAGCCCCAGCATTTT	CASSERSGVGNQPQHF
few	TRBD1	TRBJ1-3	TRBV4-1	TGCGCCAGCAGCCAACCTGGTCGGGACAGAGTCTCTGGAAACACCATATATTTT	CASSQPGRDRVSGNTIYF
few	TRBD1	TRBJ1-1	TRBV7-6	TGTGCCAGCAGCCCGGGACAGTTGAACACTGAAGCTTTCTTT	CASSPGQLNTEAFF
-	-	TRBJ2-3	TRBV15	TGTGCCACCAGCAGAGGGAGACAGAGCACAGATACGCAGTATTTT	CATSRGRQSTDTQYF
few	TRBD2	TRBJ2-7	TRBV19	TGTGCCAGTAGTCGGGGGGCCTACGAGCAGTACTTC	CASSRGAYEQYF
-	TRBD2	TRBJ2-7	TRBV5-1	TGCGCCAGCAGCTTGGATCTAGCGGGAGTTGCCGAGCAGTACTTC	CASSLDLAGVAEQYF
few	-	TRBJ2-7	TRBV27	TGTGCCAGCAGTTTTGTTCTTTCACAGGTCTACGAGCAGTACTTC	CASSFVLSQVYEQYF
-	-	TRBJ1-1	TRBV4-2	TGTGCCAGCAGCCGGGAGGGGTCGGGGGAGGCTGAAGCTTTCTTT	CASSREGSGEAEAFF
few	-	TRBJ2-7	TRBV6-1	TGTGCCAGCAGTGCTCATGGAGGTAGGCCCTACGAGCAGTACTTC	CASSAHGGRPYEQYF
few	-	TRBJ2-7	TRBV6-6	TGTGCCACAGCGGACCCCTACGAGCAGTACTTC	CATADPYEQYF
-	TRBD1	TRBJ2-7	TRBV6-1	TGTGCCACCTCAAACAGGGGCGCCTACGAGCAGTACTTC	CATSNRGAYEQYF
-	TRBD1	TRBJ1-1	TRBV5-4	TGTGCCAGCAGCGCTCGACAGGGCATGAACACTGAAGCTTTCTTT	CASSARQGMNTEAFF
few	TRBD2	TRBJ2-3	TRBV5-6	TGTGCCAGCAGCTTGGTGTCTAGCGGGGCGAGGAATACGCAGTATTTT	CASSLVSSGARNTQYF
-	-	TRBJ1-1	TRBV15	TGTGCCACCAGTCCGGGGTCAATGAGTGAAGCTTTCTTT	CATSPGSMSEAFF
-	TRBD2	TRBJ2-7	TRBV6-5	TGTGCCAGCAGTTACTCCGCGGGGGAGACCTCCTACGAGCAGTACTTC	CASSYSAGETSYEQYF
few	-	TRBJ2-1	TRBV19	TGTGCCAGTAGTACCGTTGACAATGAGCAGTTCTTC	CASSTVDNEQFF
few	TRBD1	TRBJ1-1	TRBV2	TGTGCCAGCCGGCGGGACAGGAACACTGAAGCTTTCTTT	CASRRDRNTEAFF
few	-	TRBJ2-5	TRBV7-2	TGTGCCAGCAGCTTATCAGGGGAGACCCAGTACTTC	CASSLSGETQYF
few	TRBD1	TRBJ1-2	TRBV5-1	TGCGCCAGCAGCGCCGGACAGGGAACCTATGGCTACACCTTC	CASSAGQGTYGYTF
few	-	TRBJ2-7	TRBV11-3	TGTGCCAGCAGCTTAGGCCCGGGGGTCGAGCAGTACTTC	CASSLGPGVEQYF
-	-	TRBJ1-2	TRBV18	TGTGCCAGCTCACCACTTCAGGGATCGTCTAACTATGGCTACACCTTC	CASSPLQGSSNYGYTF
few	TRBD1	TRBJ1-2	TRBV11-3	TGTGCCAGCAGCCGGGGACAGGGAGATGGCTACACCTTC	CASSRGQGDGYTF
-	-	TRBJ2-7	TRBV19	TGTGCCAGTAGTTTCACGGGAAGCTCCTACGAGCAGTACTTC	CASSFTGSSYEQYF
-	TRBD1	TRBJ1-2	TRBV5-1	TGCGCCAGCAGCTTGAAGGGGGCCTATGGCTACACCTTC	CASSLKGAYGYTF
-	TRBD2	TRBJ2-2	TRBV2	TGTGCCAGCAGACTAGCGGCGAACACCGGGGAGCTGTTTTTT	CASRLAANTGELFF
few	TRBD2	TRBJ2-7	TRBV4-2	TGTGCCAGCAGCCAAGGGAGCGGGACCTACTACGAGCAGTACTTC	CASSQGSGTYYEQYF
few	TRBD1	TRBJ1-5	TRBV12-5	TGTGCTAGTGGTTTGGTACTCGGGACAGCTACGAATCAGCCCCAGCATTTT	CASGLVLGTATNQPQHF
few	TRBD1	TRBJ2-7	TRBV5-1	TGCGCCAGCAGCTCAACCCCTAAGACAGGGGGCTTGGACGAGCAGTACTTC	CASSSTPKTGGLDEQYF
few	TRBD1	TRBJ2-2	TRBV5-1	TGCGCCAGCAGCTTCGGGGACAGGGGGTTCACCGGGGAGCTGTTTTTT	CASSFGDRGFTGELFF
few	TRBD1	TRBJ1-4	TRBV18	TGTGCCAGCTCAGAACAGGGGTCTAATGAAAAACTGTTTTTT	CASSEQGSNEKLFF
-	-	TRBJ2-3	TRBV4-1	TGCGCCAGCAGCCGCGGGACAGACGAATCCACAGATACGCAGTATTTT	CASSRGTDESTDTQYF
few	TRBD2	TRBJ2-3	TRBV5-4	TGTGCCAGCTCTAGCGGGAGGGCCCGGGCAGATACGCAGTATTTT	CASSSGRARADTQYF
-	TRBD1	TRBJ2-2	TRBV2	TGTGCCAGCAGTGGACAGGGTATCCGCACCGGGGAGCTGTTTTTT	CASSGQGIRTGELFF
-	TRBD1	TRBJ1-4	TRBV5-5	TGTGCCAGCAGCTTTGGCCGATTGACAGGGGGCAATGAAAAACTGTTTTTT	CASSFGRLTGGNEKLFF
few	-	TRBJ1-4	TRBV6-4	TGTGCCAGCAGTGATCACCAGGATTGTAATGAAAAACTGTTTTTT	CASSDHQDCNEKLFF
-	-	TRBJ1-6	TRBV30	TGTGCCTGGAGTGATCGAGACCTCCACTTT	CAWSDRDLHF
few	-	TRBJ1-1	TRBV1	TGCACCAGCAGCCAACGGGGGGTACGGAACACTGAAGCTTTCTTT	CTSSQRGVRNTEAFF
-	-	TRBJ2-5	TRBV30	TGTGCCTGGAGTCCCCGCCGGGGAGGAGTCTTGGAGACCCAGTACTTC	CAWSPRRGGVLETQYF
few	-	TRBJ2-3	TRBV9	TGTGCCAGCAGCGCAAACCAGGGACCCGGGGGAACAGATACGCAGTATTTT	CASSANQGPGGTDTQYF
-	-	TRBJ1-5	TRBV11-2	TGTGCCAGCAGCTTAGGGAACAGGGAGGGTCAGCCCCAGCATTTT	CASSLGNREGQPQHF
-	TRBD1	TRBJ1-2	TRBV27	TGTGCCAGCCGGGGACAGCTCGCTAACTATGGCTACACCTTC	CASRGQLANYGYTF
few	-	TRBJ2-6	TRBV11-2	TGTGCCAGTAGGAGCGTACCGGGGGCCAACGTCCTGACTTTC	CASRSVPGANVLTF
few	-	TRBJ2-3	TRBV5-1	TGCGCCAGCAGCTTGGGGGCCTCCGGGAGCCTAAGGGGCACACCAGATACGCAGTATTTT	CASSLGASGSLRGTPDTQYF
few	-	TRBJ2-7	TRBV14	TGTGCCAGCAGCCGTAGACAGGTGCCGGGCTACGAGCAGTACTTC	CASSRRQVPGYEQYF
-	-	TRBJ1-3	TRBV6-1	TGTGCCAGCAGTGAGAGAGAGGAATACACCATATATTTT	CASSEREEYTIYF
-	TRBD2	TRBJ2-1	TRBV10-3	TGTGCCATCAGTTTTAGCGGGAGGGAAGGCAATGAGCAGTTCTTC	CAISFSGREGNEQFF
few	-	TRBJ2-7	TRBV5-4	TGTGCCAGCAGCTTGGTTCATTCGTCCGGTGACGAGCAGTACTTC	CASSLVHSSGDEQYF
few	TRBD2	TRBJ2-3	TRBV14	TGTGCCAGCAGCCACCGGGTGTGCGGGAGCTGCACAGATACGCAGTATTTT	CASSHRVCGSCTDTQYF
-	TRBD1	TRBJ1-2	TRBV29-1	TGCAGCGTTGATCGCCAGGGGGGCGGCTACACCTTC	CSVDRQGGGYTF
few	-	TRBJ1-2	TRBV18	TGTGCCAGCTCACCTGCCTCGACGGTTCAGGACTATGGCTACACCTTC	CASSPASTVQDYGYTF
few	-	TRBJ2-5	TRBV9	TGTGCCAGCAGCGTAGCTACCGTCCAAGAGACCCAGTACTTC	CASSVATVQETQYF
-	-	TRBJ1-5	TRBV5-8	TGTGCCAGCAGTCGTCAGGGGACCCCTAGCAATCAGCCCCAGCATTTT	CASSRQGTPSNQPQHF
few	-	TRBJ2-6	TRBV25-1	TGTGCCAGCAGTGACTCCGGGAGAGACTCTGGGGCCAACGTCCTGACTTTC	CASSDSGRDSGANVLTF
-	-	TRBJ1-1	TRBV18	TGTGCCAGCTCACCACAGGGAGGCTTCAACACTGAAGCTTTCTTT	CASSPQGGFNTEAFF
few	-	TRBJ2-5	TRBV7-8	TGTGCCAGCAGCAGACTAGTTGCGGAGACCCAGTACTTC	CASSRLVAETQYF
few	-	TRBJ2-5	TRBV2	TGTGCCAGCAGTGAAATACTAGCAGGCCAAGAGACCCAGTACTTC	CASSEILAGQETQYF
few	TRBD1	TRBJ2-2	TRBV7-6	TGTGCCAGCACCCCGGGACAGGGAATCACCGGGGAGCTGTTTTTT	CASTPGQGITGELFF
-	-	TRBJ2-1	TRBV25-1	TGTGCCAGCAGTGCAACTCTGAGTGAGCAGTTCTTC	CASSATLSEQFF
few	-	TRBJ2-4	TRBV12-5	TGTGCTAGTGGTCTAGGGGCGGCCAAAAACATTCAGTACTTC	CASGLGAAKNIQYF
few	TRBD1	TRBJ2-7	TRBV30	TGTGCCTGGAATCAGGACAGGGGCCCCTACGAGCAGTACTTC	CAWNQDRGPYEQYF